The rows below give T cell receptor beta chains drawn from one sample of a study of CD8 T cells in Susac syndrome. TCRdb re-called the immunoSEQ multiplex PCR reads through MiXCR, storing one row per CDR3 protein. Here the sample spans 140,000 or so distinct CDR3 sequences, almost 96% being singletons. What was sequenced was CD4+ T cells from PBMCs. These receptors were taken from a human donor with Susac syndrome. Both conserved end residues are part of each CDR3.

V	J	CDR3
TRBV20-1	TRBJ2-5	CSASHLGPQETQYF
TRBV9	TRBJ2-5	CASSSQDRVQETQYF
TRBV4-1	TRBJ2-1	CASSQGSLAGSVSYNEQFF
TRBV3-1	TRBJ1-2	CASSQDTGAAYGYTF
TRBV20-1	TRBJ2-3	CSARLRQGRLDTQYF
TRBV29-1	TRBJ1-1	CSANRGPTEAFF
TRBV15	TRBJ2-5	CATSSNTRETQYF
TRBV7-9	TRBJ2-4	CASSRWTDDVGKNIQYF
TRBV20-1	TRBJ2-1	CSARGRQGAENEQFF
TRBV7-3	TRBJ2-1	CASSLMNSLDEQFF
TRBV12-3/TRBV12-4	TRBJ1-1	CASSTTGRAFF
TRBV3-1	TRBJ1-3	CASSQRGAGNTIYF
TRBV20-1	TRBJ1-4	CSAWDITNEKLFF
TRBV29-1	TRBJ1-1	CSVGFGQNTEAFF
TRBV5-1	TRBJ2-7	CASSLSSGYEQYF
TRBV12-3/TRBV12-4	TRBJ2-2	CASSLAQGTGELFF
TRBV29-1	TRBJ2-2	CSARGQATGELFF
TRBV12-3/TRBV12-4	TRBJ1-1	CASNLLSALNTEAFF
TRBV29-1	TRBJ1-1	CSVFRGWGTEAFF
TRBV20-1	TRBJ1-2	CSAPNRGPPYGYTF
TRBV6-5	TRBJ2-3	CASRGNLEIYTQYF
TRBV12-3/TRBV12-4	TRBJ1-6	CASSPRTGASSPLHF
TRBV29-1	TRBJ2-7	CSVGGGLASSYEQYF
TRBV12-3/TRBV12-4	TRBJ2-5	CASTKRGGGETQYF
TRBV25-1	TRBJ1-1	CASSESPGSDTEAFF
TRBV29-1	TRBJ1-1	CSVVGTGEAFF
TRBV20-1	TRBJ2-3	CSANGRVSTDTQYF
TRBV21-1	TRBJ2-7	CASSAYSYEQYF
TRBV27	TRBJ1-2	CASRPLGFGYTF
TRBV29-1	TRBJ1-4	CSAWGNEKLFF
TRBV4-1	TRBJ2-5	CASSHRRDSPRAWETQYF
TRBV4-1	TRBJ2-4	CASSQDVGQSNIQYF
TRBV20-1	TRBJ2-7	CSAMGQTSYEQYF
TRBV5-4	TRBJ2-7	CASSLYGYEQYF
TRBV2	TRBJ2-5	CASRWWETQYF
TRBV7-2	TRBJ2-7	CASSLNGGYEQYF
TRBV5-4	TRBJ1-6	CASSGRDPAVSPLHF
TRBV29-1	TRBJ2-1	CSGRDNEQFF